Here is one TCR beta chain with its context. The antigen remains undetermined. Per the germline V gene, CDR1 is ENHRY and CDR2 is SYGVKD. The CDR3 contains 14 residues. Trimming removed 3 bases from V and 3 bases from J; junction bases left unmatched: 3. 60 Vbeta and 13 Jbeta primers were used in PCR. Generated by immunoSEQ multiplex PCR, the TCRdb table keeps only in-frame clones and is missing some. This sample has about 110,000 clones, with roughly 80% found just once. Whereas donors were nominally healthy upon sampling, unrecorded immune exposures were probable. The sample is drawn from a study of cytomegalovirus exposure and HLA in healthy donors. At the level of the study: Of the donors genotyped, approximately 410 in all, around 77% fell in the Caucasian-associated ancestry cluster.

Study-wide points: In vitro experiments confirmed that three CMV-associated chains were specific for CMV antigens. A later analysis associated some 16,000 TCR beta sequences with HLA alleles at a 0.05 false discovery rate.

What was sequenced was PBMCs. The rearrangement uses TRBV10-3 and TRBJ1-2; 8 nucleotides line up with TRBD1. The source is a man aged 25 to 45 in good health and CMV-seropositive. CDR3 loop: CAISEEDRDYGYTF. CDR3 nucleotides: TGTGCCATCAGTGAAGAGGACAGGGACTATGGCTACACCTTC.